This T cell receptor beta chain is drawn from a study of cytomegalovirus exposure and HLA in healthy donors. Primers for the PCR totalled 60 Vbeta and 13 Jbeta. Only in-frame clones appear in the TCRdb table, and some are missing; sequencing was by immunoSEQ multiplex PCR. The sample has about 200,000 clones; 70% to 85% are singletons. Sequenced input: PBMCs. This clonotype originated in a girl aged 2 to 10 in good health and CMV-seronegative.

In DNA form, the CDR3 reads TGCGCCAGCAGCCAAGAACTAGCGGGGGGCACGGAGACCCAGTACTTC. The encoded protein is CASSQELAGGTETQYF. The V call is TRBV4-1, the J call TRBJ2-5; 12 bases are shared with TRBD2. The CDR3 totals 16 residues. The V and J ends lost 0 bases and 5 bases, in that order; junction bases with no gene match: 4. CDR1 and CDR2 (germline): MGHRA, YSYEKL.